Sequencing of this TCR beta chain was carried out in a study of T cell repertoires in cytomegalovirus infection. The CDR3 extends over 19 amino acids. The germline V gene encodes CDR1 MNHEY and CDR2 SMNVEV (reference sequence). Trimming took 1 base from V and 4 from J; bases not matched to a gene: 12. On this clonotype itself: The antigen remains undetermined.

MiXCR, applied by TCRdb to the reads, yields one record per CDR3 protein. This sample has about 830,000 distinct CDR3 sequences, with less than 35% found just once. V usage is TRBV27 and J usage is TRBJ2-1, with 11 bases aligning to TRBD2. This sequence was found in a human donor in good health (CMV status not recorded). Some clones in this sample may be carry-over from other donors' samples. The sample here was cultured CD8+ T cells from PBMCs, taken from culture after CMV antigen stimulation. The CDR3 protein is CASSLWGSGGARAYNEQFF. The CDR3 DNA reads TGTGCCAGCAGTTTATGGGGTAGCGGGGGGGCCCGGGCTTACAATGAGCAGTTCTTC.